Listed here are 8 T cell receptor beta chains from one sample, sequenced in a study of cytomegalovirus exposure and HLA in healthy donors. TCRdb keeps only in-frame clones here, not all; method: immunoSEQ multiplex PCR. The repertoire holds some 66,000 clones, about 97% seen once, with around 1.6% in the top ten. Sequenced sample: PBMCs. Receptor source: a woman aged 18-35 years in good health and CMV-seropositive.

The J gene is TRBJ2-4, the V gene TRBV2; D not certain. V was shortened by 3 bases and J by 6 bases, with 9 bases between the two germline ends. CDR1 and CDR2 (germline): SNHLY, FYNNEI. The CDR3 is 13 residues long. The CDR3 nucleotides read TGTGCCAGCAGTGAGTATGGGCGAAACATTCAGTACTTC. Translation: CASSEYGRNIQYF. The full variable domain, with the rest looked up from reference TRBV2 and TRBJ2-4, is EPEVTQTPSHQVTQMGQEVILRCVPISNHLYFYWYRQILGQKVEFLVSFYNNEISEKSEIFDDQFSVERPDGSNFTLKIRSTKLEDSAMYFCASSEYGRNIQYFGAGTRLSVL.

V and J are TRBV7-9 and TRBJ2-7, with TRBD2 as a possible D gene (6 bases). CDR1 SEHNR and CDR2 FQNEAQ come from the germline V gene (reference sequence). The CDR3 length is 16 residues. Deletions cut 5 bases from V and 2 bases from J, with 19 bases between. This chain's CDR3 is CASSQGGTGRTYEQYF. The DNA for the CDR3 is TGTGCCAGCAGCCAAGGAGGAACCGGGAGAACCTACGAGCAGTACTTC. The full variable domain, completed using reference TRBV7-9 and TRBJ2-7, is DTGVSQNPRHKITKRGQNVTFRCDPISEHNRLYWYRQTLGQGPEFLTYFQNEAQLEKSRLLSDRFSAERPKGSFSTLEIQRTEQGDSAMYLCASSQGGTGRTYEQYFGPGTRLTVT.

V usage is TRBV6-1 and J usage is TRBJ1-4; D possibly corresponds to TRBD1 (6 bases). Germline lookup yields CDR1 MNHNS and CDR2 SASEGT. Trimming cost V 3 bases and J 8 bases, with 16 bases left between them. This CDR3 has 15 residues. DNA for the CDR3: TGTGCCAGCAGTGAGGGACAACTTGATGGGGAAAAACTGTTTTTT. Amino acids: CASSEGQLDGEKLFF.

The rearrangement links TRBV7-3 to TRBJ1-4, with 8 nucleotides matching TRBD1. Germline assignment: CDR1 SGHTA and CDR2 FQGTGA. The length of the CDR3 is 15 residues. Trimming at V came to 3 bases and at J to 7 bases, leaving 7 bases not matched to a gene. CDR3 in amino acids: CASSLTGTGGEKLFF. The CDR3 DNA reads TGTGCCAGCAGCTTGACCGGGACAGGAGGTGAAAAACTGTTTTTT.

The V call is TRBV7-9, the J call TRBJ1-1; D is possibly TRBD1 (5 bases). Between the trimmed V and J ends, which lost 0 bases and 8 bases, there was a span of 13 bases. The CDR3 is 14 residues long. Per germline, CDR1 SEHNR and CDR2 FQNEAQ (reference sequence). CDR3: CASSLAGGLPEAFF. CDR3 nucleotide sequence: TGTGCCAGCAGCTTAGCGGGGGGTCTACCCGAAGCTTTCTTT.

The V gene is TRBV7-9, the J gene TRBJ1-4; 7 positions agree with TRBD1. This CDR3 is built from 15 residues. V lost 1 base, J lost 5 bases, and 4 bases stayed unmatched. The germline V gene encodes CDR1 SEHNR and CDR2 FQNEAQ (reference sequence). The CDR3 loop is CASSLVGTENEKLFF. The CDR3 DNA reads as TGTGCCAGCAGCTTAGTAGGGACAGAGAATGAAAAACTGTTTTTT.

V usage is TRBV9 and J usage is TRBJ2-3; possibly TRBD2 for D (6 bases). In germline, CDR1 is SGDLS, CDR2 YYNGEE. The length of the CDR3 is 13 residues. Trimming stripped 0 bases from V and 6 bases from J, with 8 bases between. The DNA of the CDR3 is TGTGCCAGCAGCGTAGGGGGGGACGATACGCAGTATTTT. Its translation is CASSVGGDDTQYF.

This clone was observed a single time. The CDR3 bases are TGTGCCAGCAGCTTGCCAGATGACAGCTACAATGAGCAGTTCTTC. This translates into CASSLPDDSYNEQFF. V usage is TRBV5-6 and J usage is TRBJ2-1; D is possibly TRBD1 (5 bases). Trimming removed 1 base from V and 3 bases from J, with 11 bases in between. The CDR3 extends over 15 amino acids. Germline loops: CDR1 SGHDT, CDR2 YYEEEE.